The 22 T cell receptor beta chains below all came from one sample that was sequenced in a study of shared clonotypes between healthy human individuals. The data were produced by immunoSEQ multiplex PCR, yet TCRdb's version contains in-frame clones alone and is incomplete. The repertoire holds about 2.4 million clones, with more than 80% as singletons. Sequenced material: naive CD4+ T cells sorted from blood. Subset given: CD45RA+ positively selected. These receptors were obtained from a man aged 18 to 30 in good health.

The chain links TRBV11-2 to TRBJ1-4; D gene unclear. V was shortened by 1 base and J by 7 bases, with 13 bases between the two germline ends. Germline V CDR1 and CDR2: SGHAT, FQNNGV. The CDR3 consists of 15 residues. The CDR3 loop reads CASSLVMGKGEKLFF. CDR3 nucleotide sequence: TGTGCCAGCAGCTTAGTTATGGGGAAAGGTGAAAAACTGTTTTTT.

This clone was seen only a few times. V usage is TRBV4-1 and J usage is TRBJ2-5; 13 bases are a match to TRBD2. The CDR3 runs to 15 residues. The germline gives CDR1 MGHRA, CDR2 YSYEKL. V shed 5 bases, J shed 4 bases, and the junction held 4 bases outside the gene matches. DNA of the CDR3: TGCGCCAGCAGCTTCGGGACTAGCGGGGTAGAGACCCAGTACTTC. It codes for CASSFGTSGVETQYF.

This chain uses TRBV5-6 with TRBJ2-5; weak D call: TRBD2 (5 bases). CDR3 length: 13 residues. Germline values: CDR1 SGHDT, CDR2 YYEEEE. The V end lost 2 bases, the J end lost 5 bases, and 10 bases lay between the germline ends. CDR3 bases: TGTGCCAGCAGCTTCGCTAGCTTGGAGACCCAGTACTTC. As protein: CASSFASLETQYF.

The chain uses TRBV11-3 and TRBJ1-1; TRBD1 agrees at 8 bases. The CDR3 covers 14 residues. The V gene's germline CDR1 is SGHNT and CDR2 YENEEA. The V and J ends lost 5 bases and 5 bases, in that order; junction bases with no gene match: 7. CDR3 DNA sequence: TGTGCCAGCAGCCTCGGACAGGGCGGTACTGAAGCTTTCTTT. Amino acid sequence: CASSLGQGGTEAFF. Filled out from reference TRBV11-3 and TRBJ1-1, the complete variable domain reads EAGVVQSPRYKIIEKKQPVAFWCNPISGHNTLYWYLQNLGQGPELLIRYENEEAVDDSQLPKDRFSAERLKGVDSTLKIQPAELGDSAVYLCASSLGQGGTEAFFGQGTRLTVV.

The chain joins TRBV6-6 to TRBJ2-4; D ambiguous. V gave up 5 bases and J gave up 6 bases, with 20 bases separating them. Germline CDR1 MNHNY, CDR2 SVGAGI (reference sequence). The CDR3 has 16 residues. The chain's CDR3 is CASSRLLGYRPNIQYF. CDR3 bases: TGTGCCAGCAGTCGACTCCTGGGTTATAGGCCAAACATTCAGTACTTC.

This clone has a single count. The CDR3 nucleotides read TGTGCCAGCTCCCCCGGAGGCACTTACTATGGCTACACCTTC. It is translated as CASSPGGTYYGYTF. This chain uses TRBV19 with TRBJ1-2; D gene ambiguous. The CDR3 is 14 amino acids. Germline V gene data show CDR1 as LNHDA and CDR2 as SQIVND (reference sequence). V was clipped by 9 bases and J by 3 bases, with 17 bases between them.

Of note for this clone: The identical CDR3 is also encoded by other nucleotide sequences in the sample. The chain has TRBV5-1 and TRBJ2-7, with a possible D match to TRBD1 (7 bases). The CDR3 loop spans 13 amino acids. The germline V and J ends were trimmed by 4 bases and 3 bases, with 11 bases remaining between them. Germline CDR1 reads SGHRS; CDR2 reads YFSETQ. The CDR3 reads CASSPGDSYEQYF. Here the CDR3 DNA reads TGCGCCAGCAGCCCGGGGGACAGCTACGAGCAGTACTTC.

The chain combines TRBV6-4 with TRBJ1-1, with unresolved D. This CDR3 has 14 amino acids. Germline V gives CDR1 MRHNA, CDR2 SNTAGT. V shed 6 bases and J shed 0 bases, with 11 bases lying between them. The CDR3 DNA reads as TGTGCCAGCAGAGTGGAACATGTGAACACTGAAGCTTTCTTT. This codes for CASRVEHVNTEAFF.

The chain carries TRBV7-8 and TRBJ1-5; no firm D call. V dropped 3 bases and J dropped 1 base, with 13 bases sitting between them. The germline V gene has CDR1 SGHVS and CDR2 FQNEAQ. The CDR3 is 16 amino acids. CDR3 sequence: CASSLMGGESNQPQHF. CDR3 in DNA: TGTGCCAGCAGCTTGATGGGAGGTGAAAGCAATCAGCCCCAGCATTTT.

The CDR3 nucleotides are TGTGCCAGCAGCGCCTTTAGCGGGAGTTGGACAGATACGCAGTATTTT. This encodes CASSAFSGSWTDTQYF. The rearrangement uses TRBV7-2 and TRBJ2-3; 9 bases align to TRBD2. Trimming at V came to 5 bases and at J to 3 bases, leaving 9 bases not matched to a gene. Germline V gene sequence: CDR1 SGHTA, CDR2 FQGNSA. The CDR3 runs 16 residues.

This chain links TRBV5-4 with TRBJ2-3; D gene ambiguous. V was trimmed by 2 bases and J by 3 bases, leaving 13 bases between them. This CDR3 has 15 residues. Germline CDR1 reads SGHNT; CDR2 reads YYREEE (reference sequence). As DNA, the CDR3 is TGTGCCAGCAGCTTAACAGCCGCTGATACAGATACGCAGTATTTT. Protein: CASSLTAADTDTQYF.

This chain joins TRBV18 and TRBJ1-3, with no clear D. The CDR3 runs 16 residues. Per the germline V gene, CDR1 is KGHSH and CDR2 is LQKENI. V was cut by 2 bases and J by 0 bases, with 11 bases left in between. The CDR3 loop reads CASSPLNSYSGNTIYF. In DNA, the CDR3 is TGTGCCAGCTCACCATTGAATAGCTACTCTGGAAACACCATATATTTT.

The chain combines TRBV7-9 with TRBJ2-1, with 12 bases that match TRBD2. This CDR3 comprises 14 residues. V shed 5 bases, J shed 7 bases, and the junction held 3 bases outside the gene matches. CDR1 and CDR2 (germline): SEHNR, FQNEAQ (reference sequence). The CDR3 DNA reads as TGTGCCAGCAGCCCTAGCGGGAGGGTAAATGAGCAGTTCTTC. Translation gives CASSPSGRVNEQFF.

As regards this clone: The sample contains more than one DNA sequence encoding this CDR3. J is TRBJ2-5 and V is TRBV5-4, with TRBD2 matching over 7 bases. Germline CDR1 reads SGHNT; CDR2 reads YYREEE (reference sequence). V was clipped by 0 bases and J by 2 bases; unmatched bases: 4. The CDR3 is made up of 15 amino acids. The CDR3 region is CASSLGGGGQETQYF. The DNA of the CDR3 is TGTGCCAGCAGCTTGGGTGGCGGGGGTCAAGAGACCCAGTACTTC.

The V gene is TRBV7-2, the J gene TRBJ2-3; 7 nucleotides agree with TRBD2. The CDR3 loop spans 14 amino acids. Germline loops: CDR1 SGHTA, CDR2 FQGNSA. Germline trimming cut 6 bases from V and 3 bases from J; bases unmatched to any gene: 6. CDR3 sequence (DNA): TGTGCCAGCAGAGAAGGCGGGAGTACAGATACGCAGTATTTT. This translates into CASREGGSTDTQYF.

This chain links TRBV6-5 with TRBJ2-3, with D perhaps TRBD2 (7 bases). Trimming shortened V by 7 bases and J by 0 bases, and 14 bases separated the two germline ends. The CDR3 loop spans 15 amino acids. The germline V gene has CDR1 MNHEY and CDR2 SVGAGI. The CDR3, as DNA: TGTGCCAGCACCGCCGGGGGGCTCAGCACAGATACGCAGTATTTT. This codes for CASTAGGLSTDTQYF.

This clone was found once. This chain links TRBV27 with TRBJ2-5; no clear D. The ends were cut back, 10 bases at V and 5 bases at J, with 11 bases in the middle. CDR3 length equals 11 residues. The germline gives CDR1 MNHEY, CDR2 SMNVEV (reference sequence). In nucleotides, the CDR3 is TGTGCCACTACAACCGGGGAGACCCAGTACTTC. Protein product: CATTTGETQYF.

J is TRBJ2-3 and V is TRBV5-1; D not certain. The V end lost 7 bases, the J end lost 0 bases, and 21 bases lay between the germline ends. The CDR3 contains 17 residues. Germline lookup yields CDR1 SGHRS and CDR2 YFSETQ. The CDR3 sequence: CASGLLGRAVSTDTQYF. The CDR3 bases are TGCGCCAGCGGATTATTAGGAAGGGCGGTGAGCACAGATACGCAGTATTTT. Drawing the rest from reference TRBV5-1 and TRBJ2-3, the complete variable domain is KAGVTQTPRYLIKTRGQQVTLSCSPISGHRSVSWYQQTPGQGLQFLFEYFSETQRNKGNFPGRFSGRQFSNSRSEMNVSTLELGDSALYLCASGLLGRAVSTDTQYFGPGTRLTVL.

The chain couples TRBV19 to TRBJ2-3; the D call may be TRBD1 or TRBD2 (5 bases each). CDR1 LNHDA and CDR2 SQIVND come from the germline V gene (reference sequence). The CDR3 totals 17 residues. V lost 6 bases, J lost 2 bases, and 21 bases lay in between. The CDR3: CASSLAGTRLTTDTQYF. For the CDR3, the DNA is TGTGCCAGTAGCCTAGCCGGGACCCGCCTTACCACAGATACGCAGTATTTT.

This chain joins TRBV10-1 and TRBJ2-5; 11 bases are a match to TRBD2. The CDR3 covers 15 residues. V shed 4 bases, J shed 3 bases, and the junction held 4 bases outside the gene matches. Germline V gives CDR1 WNHNN, CDR2 SYGVQD (reference sequence). The CDR3 nucleotides are TGCGCCAGCAGTGTTTCTAGCGGGGGGAAAGAGACCCAGTACTTC. The encoded protein is CASSVSSGGKETQYF.

The chain links TRBV30 to TRBJ2-5, with TRBD2 identical over 9 bases. Trimming removed 1 base from V and 4 bases from J; junction bases left unmatched: 7. Germline CDR1 and CDR2: GTSNPN and SVGIG (reference sequence). This CDR3 spans 15 amino acids. The CDR3 spells CAWSGGGGAGETQYF. CDR3 nucleotide sequence: TGTGCCTGGAGTGGTGGCGGGGGGGCTGGAGAGACCCAGTACTTC.

Regarding this clone: The sample has other DNA sequences that encode this CDR3 too. V is TRBV9 and J is TRBJ1-1; unclear D gene. The CDR3 covers 13 residues. V lost 0 bases, J lost 1 base, and 4 bases lay in between. Germline V gives CDR1 SGDLS, CDR2 YYNGEE. CDR3 bases: TGTGCCAGCAGCGTAGGTACGAACACTGAAGCTTTCTTT. Its protein product is CASSVGTNTEAFF.